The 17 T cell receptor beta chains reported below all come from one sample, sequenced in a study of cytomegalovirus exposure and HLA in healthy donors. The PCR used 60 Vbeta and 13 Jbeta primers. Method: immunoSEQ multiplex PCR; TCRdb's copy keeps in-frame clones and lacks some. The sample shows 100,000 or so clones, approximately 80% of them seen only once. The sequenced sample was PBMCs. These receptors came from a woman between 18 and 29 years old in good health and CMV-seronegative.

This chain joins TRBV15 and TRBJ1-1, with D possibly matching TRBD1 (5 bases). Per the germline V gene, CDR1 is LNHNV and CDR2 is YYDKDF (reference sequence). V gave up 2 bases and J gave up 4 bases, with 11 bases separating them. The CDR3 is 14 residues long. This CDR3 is CATSRRIQGTEAFF. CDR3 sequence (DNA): TGTGCCACCAGCAGACGGATTCAGGGCACTGAAGCTTTCTTT.

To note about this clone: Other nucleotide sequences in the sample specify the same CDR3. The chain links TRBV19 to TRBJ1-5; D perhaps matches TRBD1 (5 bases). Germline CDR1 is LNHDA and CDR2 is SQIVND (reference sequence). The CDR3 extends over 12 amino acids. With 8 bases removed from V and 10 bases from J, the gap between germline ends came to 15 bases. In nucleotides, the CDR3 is TGTGCCAGTCGATGGTTGCAGGGTCCCCAGCATTTT. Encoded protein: CASRWLQGPQHF.

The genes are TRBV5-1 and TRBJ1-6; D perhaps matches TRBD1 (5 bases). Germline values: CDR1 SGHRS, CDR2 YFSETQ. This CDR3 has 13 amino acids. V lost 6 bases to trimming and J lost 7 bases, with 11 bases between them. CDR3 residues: CASTREGNSPLHF. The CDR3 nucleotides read TGCGCCAGCACTAGGGAGGGGAATTCACCCCTCCACTTT.

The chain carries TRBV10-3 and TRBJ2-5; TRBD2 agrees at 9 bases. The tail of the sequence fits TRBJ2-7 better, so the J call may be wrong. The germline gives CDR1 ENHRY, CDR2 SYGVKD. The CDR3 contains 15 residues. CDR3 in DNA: TGTGCCATCAGTCCCGGGGCGGGAGGGGCGTACGAGCAGTACTTC. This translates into CAISPGAGGAYEQYF.

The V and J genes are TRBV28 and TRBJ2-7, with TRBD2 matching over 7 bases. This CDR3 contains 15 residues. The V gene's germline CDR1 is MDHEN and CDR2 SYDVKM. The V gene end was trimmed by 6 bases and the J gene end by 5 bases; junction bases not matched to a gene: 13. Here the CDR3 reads CASSLLGGSSHEQYF. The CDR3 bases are TGTGCCAGCAGCCTGCTGGGGGGGAGTTCCCACGAGCAGTACTTC.

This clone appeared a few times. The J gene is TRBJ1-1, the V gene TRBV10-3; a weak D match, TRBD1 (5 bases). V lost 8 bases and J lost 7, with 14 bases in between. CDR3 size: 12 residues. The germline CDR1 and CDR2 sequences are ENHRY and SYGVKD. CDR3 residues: CAIGRQGGEAFF. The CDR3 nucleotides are TGTGCCATCGGAAGGCAGGGTGGTGAAGCTTTCTTT.

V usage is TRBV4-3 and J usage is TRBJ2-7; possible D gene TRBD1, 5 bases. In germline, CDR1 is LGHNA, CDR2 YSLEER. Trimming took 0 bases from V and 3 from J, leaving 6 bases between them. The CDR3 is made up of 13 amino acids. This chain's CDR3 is CASSQDQGYEQYF. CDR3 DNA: TGCGCCAGCAGCCAAGATCAGGGCTACGAGCAGTACTTC.

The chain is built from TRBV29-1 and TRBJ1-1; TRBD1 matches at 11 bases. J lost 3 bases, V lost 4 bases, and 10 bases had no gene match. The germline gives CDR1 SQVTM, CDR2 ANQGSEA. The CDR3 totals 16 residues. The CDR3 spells CSVVEDRGPSDTEAFF. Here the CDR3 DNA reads TGCAGCGTTGTGGAGGACAGGGGGCCATCCGACACTGAAGCTTTCTTT.

CDR3 DNA sequence: TGCGCCAGCAGCCAAGTTCCACCTAGCGGGGGGGAATCTGGGGAGCTGTTTTTT. Amino acid sequence: CASSQVPPSGGESGELFF. The chain recombines TRBV4-3 with TRBJ2-2, with TRBD2 matching 12 bases. The CDR3 covers 18 residues. V lost 1 base to trimming and J lost 8 bases; unmatched junction nucleotides: 11. Germline CDR1 and CDR2: LGHNA and YSLEER.

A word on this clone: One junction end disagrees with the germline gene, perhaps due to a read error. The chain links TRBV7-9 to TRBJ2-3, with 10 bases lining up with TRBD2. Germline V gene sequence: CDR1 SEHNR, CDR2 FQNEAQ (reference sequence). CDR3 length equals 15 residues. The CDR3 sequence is CSSSTSGTHTDTQYF. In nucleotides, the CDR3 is TGTTCCAGCAGTACTAGCGGGACCCACACAGATACGCAGTATTTT. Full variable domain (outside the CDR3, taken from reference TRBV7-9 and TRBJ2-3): DTGVSQNPRHKITKRGQNVTFRCDPISEHNRLYWYRQTLGQGPEFLTYFQNEAQLEKSRLLSDRFSAERPKGSFSTLEIQRTEQGDSAMYLCSSSTSGTHTDTQYFGPGTRLTVL.

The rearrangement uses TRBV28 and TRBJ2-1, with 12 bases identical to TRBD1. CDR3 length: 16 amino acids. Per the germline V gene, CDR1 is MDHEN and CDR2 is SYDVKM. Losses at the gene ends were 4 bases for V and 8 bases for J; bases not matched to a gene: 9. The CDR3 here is CASSSPGTGGGYEQFF. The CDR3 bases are TGTGCCAGCAGTTCCCCCGGGACAGGGGGCGGCTATGAGCAGTTCTTC.

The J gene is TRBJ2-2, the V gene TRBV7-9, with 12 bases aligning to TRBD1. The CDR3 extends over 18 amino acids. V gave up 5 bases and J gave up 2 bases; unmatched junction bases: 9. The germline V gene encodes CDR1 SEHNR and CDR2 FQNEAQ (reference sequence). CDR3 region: CASSTGTGGEINTGELFF. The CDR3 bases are TGTGCCAGCAGCACTGGGACAGGGGGCGAAATAAACACCGGGGAGCTGTTTTTT.

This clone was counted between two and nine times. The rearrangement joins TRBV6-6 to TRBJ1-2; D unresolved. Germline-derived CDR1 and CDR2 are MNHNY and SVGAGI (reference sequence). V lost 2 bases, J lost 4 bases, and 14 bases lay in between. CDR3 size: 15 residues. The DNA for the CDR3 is TGTGCCAGCAGTTACGGTCCCGAAGCAGGCTATGGCTACACCTTC. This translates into CASSYGPEAGYGYTF.

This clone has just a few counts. The CDR3 loop is CASSEYRTGGNTIYF. DNA of the CDR3: TGTGCCAGCAGTGAATATCGGACAGGGGGAAACACCATATATTTT. The chain couples TRBV25-1 to TRBJ1-3; the match to TRBD1 covers 8 bases. The germline V gene encodes CDR1 MGHDK and CDR2 SYGVNS. The CDR3 is made up of 15 amino acids. V gave up 0 bases and J gave up 4 bases; unmatched junction bases: 2.

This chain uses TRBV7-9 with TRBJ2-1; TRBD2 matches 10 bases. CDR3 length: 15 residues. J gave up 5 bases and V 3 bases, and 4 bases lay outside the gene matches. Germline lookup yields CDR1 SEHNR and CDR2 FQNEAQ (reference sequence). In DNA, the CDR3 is TGTGCCAGCAGCTTGTTAGCGGGGGGCGACAATGAGCAGTTCTTC. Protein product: CASSLLAGGDNEQFF.

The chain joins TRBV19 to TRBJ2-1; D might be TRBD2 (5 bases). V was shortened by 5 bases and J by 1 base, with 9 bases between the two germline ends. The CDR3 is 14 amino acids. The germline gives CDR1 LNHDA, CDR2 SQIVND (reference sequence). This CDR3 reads CASSLGISYNEQFF. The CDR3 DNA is TGTGCCAGTAGTCTCGGGATTTCCTACAATGAGCAGTTCTTC.

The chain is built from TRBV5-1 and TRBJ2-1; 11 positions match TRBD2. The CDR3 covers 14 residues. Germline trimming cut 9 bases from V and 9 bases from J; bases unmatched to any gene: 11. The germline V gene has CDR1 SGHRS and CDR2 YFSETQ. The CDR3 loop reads CATRSSGGTVEQFF. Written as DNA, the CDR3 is TGCGCCACCAGATCTAGCGGGGGGACCGTTGAGCAGTTCTTC.